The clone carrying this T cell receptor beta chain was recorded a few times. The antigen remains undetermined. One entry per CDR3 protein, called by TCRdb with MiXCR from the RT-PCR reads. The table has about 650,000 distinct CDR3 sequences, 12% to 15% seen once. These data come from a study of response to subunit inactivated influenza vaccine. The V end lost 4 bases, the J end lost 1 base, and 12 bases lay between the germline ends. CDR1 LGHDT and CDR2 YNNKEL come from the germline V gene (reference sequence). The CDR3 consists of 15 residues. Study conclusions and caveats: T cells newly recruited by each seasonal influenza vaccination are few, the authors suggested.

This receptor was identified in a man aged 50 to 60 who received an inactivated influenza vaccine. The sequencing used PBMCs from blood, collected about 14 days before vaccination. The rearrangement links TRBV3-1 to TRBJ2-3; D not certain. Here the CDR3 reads CASSPEDRGTDTQYF. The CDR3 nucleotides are TGTGCCAGCAGCCCCGAGGATAGAGGCACAGATACGCAGTATTTT.